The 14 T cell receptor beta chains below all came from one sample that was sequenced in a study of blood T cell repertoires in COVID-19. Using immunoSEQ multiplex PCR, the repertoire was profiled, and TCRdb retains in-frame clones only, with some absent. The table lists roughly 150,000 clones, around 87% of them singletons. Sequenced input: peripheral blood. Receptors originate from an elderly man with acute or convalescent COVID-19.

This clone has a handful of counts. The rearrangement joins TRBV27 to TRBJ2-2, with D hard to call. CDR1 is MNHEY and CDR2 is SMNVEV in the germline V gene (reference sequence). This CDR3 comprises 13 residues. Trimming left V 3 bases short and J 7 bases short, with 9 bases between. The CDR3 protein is CASSFEAIGELFF. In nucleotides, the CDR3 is TGTGCCAGCAGTTTCGAAGCGATCGGGGAGCTGTTTTTT.

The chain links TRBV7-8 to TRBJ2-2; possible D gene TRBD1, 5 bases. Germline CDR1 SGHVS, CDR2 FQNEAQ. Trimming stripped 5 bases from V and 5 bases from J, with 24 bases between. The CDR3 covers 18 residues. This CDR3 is CASSPRRKTGAGTGELFF. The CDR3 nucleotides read TGTGCCAGCAGCCCCCGCAGAAAAACAGGAGCCGGGACCGGGGAGCTGTTTTTT.

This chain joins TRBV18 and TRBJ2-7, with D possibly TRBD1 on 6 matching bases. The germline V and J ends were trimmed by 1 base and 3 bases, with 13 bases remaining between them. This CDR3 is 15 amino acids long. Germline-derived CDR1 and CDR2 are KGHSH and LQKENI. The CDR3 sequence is CASSPQQGRDYEQYF. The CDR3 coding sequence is TGTGCCAGCTCACCACAACAGGGTAGGGACTACGAGCAGTACTTC.

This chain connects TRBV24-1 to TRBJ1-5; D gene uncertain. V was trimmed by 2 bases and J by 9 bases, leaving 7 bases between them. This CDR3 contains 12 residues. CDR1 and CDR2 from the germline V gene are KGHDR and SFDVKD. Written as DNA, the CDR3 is TGTGCCACCAGTGATTCGTCGTCGCCCCAGCATTTT. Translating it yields CATSDSSSPQHF.

CDR3 region: CASSVTGLAGPAKTQYF. CDR3 sequence (DNA): TGTGCCAGTAGCGTTACGGGACTAGCGGGACCGGCAAAGACCCAGTACTTC. The V and J genes are TRBV19 and TRBJ2-5; 13 bases line up with TRBD2. Germline loops: CDR1 LNHDA, CDR2 SQIVND (reference sequence). The ends lost 6 bases at V and 6 bases at J; junction bases unmatched: 13. This CDR3 has 17 amino acids.

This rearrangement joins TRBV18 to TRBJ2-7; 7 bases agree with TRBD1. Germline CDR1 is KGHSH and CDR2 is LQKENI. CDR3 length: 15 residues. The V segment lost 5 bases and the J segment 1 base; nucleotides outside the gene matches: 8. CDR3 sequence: CASSSQGKGSYEQYF. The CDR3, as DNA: TGTGCCAGCTCATCACAGGGGAAAGGATCCTACGAGCAGTACTTC. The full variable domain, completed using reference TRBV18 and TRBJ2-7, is NAGVMQNPRHLVRRRGQEARLRCSPMKGHSHVYWYRQLPEEGLKFMVYLQKENIIDESGMPKERFSAEFPKEGPSILRIQQVVRGDSAAYFCASSSQGKGSYEQYFGPGTRLTVT.

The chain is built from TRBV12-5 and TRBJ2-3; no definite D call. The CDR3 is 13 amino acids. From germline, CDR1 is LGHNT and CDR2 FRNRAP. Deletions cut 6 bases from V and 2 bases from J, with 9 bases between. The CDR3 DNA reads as TGTGCTAGTGGGGGCCCTCTCACAGATACGCAGTATTTT. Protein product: CASGGPLTDTQYF.

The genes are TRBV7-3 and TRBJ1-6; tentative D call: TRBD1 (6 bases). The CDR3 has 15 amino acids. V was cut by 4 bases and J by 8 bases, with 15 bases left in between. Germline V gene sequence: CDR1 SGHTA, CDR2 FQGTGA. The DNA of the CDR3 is TGTGCCAGCAGCTCCCAAGGGACATCTTATTCACCCCTCCACTTT. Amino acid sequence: CASSSQGTSYSPLHF.

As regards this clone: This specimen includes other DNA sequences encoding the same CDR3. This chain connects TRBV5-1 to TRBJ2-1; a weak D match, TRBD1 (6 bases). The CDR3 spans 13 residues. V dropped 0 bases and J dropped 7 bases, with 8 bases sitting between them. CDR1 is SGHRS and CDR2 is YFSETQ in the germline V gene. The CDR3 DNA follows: TGCGCCAGCAGCTTGGGGACAGTAAATGAGCAGTTCTTC. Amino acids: CASSLGTVNEQFF.

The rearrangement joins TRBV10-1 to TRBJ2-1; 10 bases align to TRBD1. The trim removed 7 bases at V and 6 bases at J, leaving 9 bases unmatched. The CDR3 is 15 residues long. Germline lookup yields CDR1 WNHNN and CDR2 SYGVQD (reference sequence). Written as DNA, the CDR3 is TGCGCCAGCACCCCCACCAGGACAGGGGGCAATGAGCAGTTCTTC. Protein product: CASTPTRTGGNEQFF.

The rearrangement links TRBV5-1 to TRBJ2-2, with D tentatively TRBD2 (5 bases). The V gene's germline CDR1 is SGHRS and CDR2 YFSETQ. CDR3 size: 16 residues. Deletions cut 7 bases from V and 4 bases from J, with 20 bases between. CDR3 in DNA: TGCGCCAGCTCCCCTCCGGGCCTAGGAGGCACCGGGGAGCTGTTTTTT. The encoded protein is CASSPPGLGGTGELFF.

The CDR3 reads CAISDRSRGGAEDTQYF. CDR3 in DNA: TGTGCCATCAGTGATCGTTCTCGCGGGGGGGCCGAGGATACGCAGTATTTT. The chain combines TRBV10-3 with TRBJ2-3; 9 bases map to TRBD2. After removal of 3 bases from V and 6 bases from J, the junction contained 13 bases not matched to a gene. The CDR3 length is 17 residues. The V gene's germline CDR1 is ENHRY and CDR2 SYGVKD.

In nucleotides, the CDR3 is TGCGCCAGCAGCGGAACGACAGGGGGCAATGAAAAACTGTTTTTT. Its protein is CASSGTTGGNEKLFF. The rearrangement links TRBV5-1 to TRBJ1-4, with 10 positions matching TRBD1. The CDR3 is 15 residues long. V was clipped by 4 bases and J by 5 bases; unmatched bases: 5. The V gene's germline CDR1 is SGHRS and CDR2 YFSETQ.

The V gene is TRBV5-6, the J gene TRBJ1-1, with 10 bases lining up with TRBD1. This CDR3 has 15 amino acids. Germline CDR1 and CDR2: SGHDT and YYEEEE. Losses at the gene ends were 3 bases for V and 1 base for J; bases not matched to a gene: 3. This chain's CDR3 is CASSWGQGRNTEAFF. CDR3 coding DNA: TGTGCCAGCAGCTGGGGACAGGGGAGGAACACTGAAGCTTTCTTT. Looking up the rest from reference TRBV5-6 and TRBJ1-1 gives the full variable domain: DAGVTQSPTHLIKTRGQQVTLRCSPKSGHDTVSWYQQALGQGPQFIFQYYEEEERQRGNFPDRFSGHQFPNYSSELNVNALLLGDSALYLCASSWGQGRNTEAFFGQGTRLTVV.